This paragraph reports one T cell receptor (beta chain). This sample is part of a study of blood T cell repertoires in COVID-19. Study as a whole: Some COVID-19 samples were acute and others convalescent; all came from the United States, Italy and Spain. PBMCs, B-cell-depleted T cells, or T cells provided the cDNA or gDNA that made up the material.

In the original analysis: For nucleated cells, counts were estimated from reference gene primer amplification. Measured with immunoSEQ multiplex PCR; TCRdb has only the in-frame clones, and not every one. The DNA gave D and trimming, while V, J and clone size come from that table. The sample carries about 98,000 clones, 65% to 85% recorded once. The germline gives CDR1 SQVTM, CDR2 ANQGSEA. This CDR3 is 14 amino acids long. Trimming at V came to 7 bases and at J to 3 bases, leaving 5 bases not matched to a gene. This clonotype was obtained from an elderly woman with acute or convalescent COVID-19. The sample was peripheral blood. This sequence joins TRBV29-1 and TRBJ1-4; 10 bases are shared with TRBD1. In nucleotides, the CDR3 is TGCAGCGCCGGGACAGGGGCCGCTAATGAAAAACTGTTTTTT. Translation gives CSAGTGAANEKLFF.